This T cell receptor (beta chain) was recovered during a study of blood T cell repertoires in COVID-19. Turning to the study itself: T cells, B-cell-depleted T cells, or PBMCs provided the cDNA or gDNA that served as material.

As processed by the authors: Amplified reference gene primers provided the basis for estimating nucleated cell counts. Only in-frame clones appear in the TCRdb table, and some are missing; sequencing was by immunoSEQ multiplex PCR. The V and J calls and clone size are taken from that table; D and trimming were inferred from the DNA. Of roughly 200,000 clones in the sample, about nine tenths were seen once. CDR3 length: 15 amino acids. V shed 7 bases and J 4 bases; nucleotides not matched to a gene: 4. CDR1 and CDR2 from the germline V gene are KGHDR and SFDVKD. Everyone who took part was 18 to 89 years old, and they came from over 20 US areas. Participant reports of clinical history set cohort assignment.

Sequenced sample: PBMCs or T cells enriched from blood (not recorded which). This sequence was found in a man younger than 35 with acute COVID-19. The chain joins TRBV24-1 to TRBJ2-1; TRBD2 matches 12 bases. The CDR3 nucleotides are TGTGCCACCAGCGAGACTAGCGGGAGTTACAATGAGCAGTTCTTC. The encoded protein is CATSETSGSYNEQFF.